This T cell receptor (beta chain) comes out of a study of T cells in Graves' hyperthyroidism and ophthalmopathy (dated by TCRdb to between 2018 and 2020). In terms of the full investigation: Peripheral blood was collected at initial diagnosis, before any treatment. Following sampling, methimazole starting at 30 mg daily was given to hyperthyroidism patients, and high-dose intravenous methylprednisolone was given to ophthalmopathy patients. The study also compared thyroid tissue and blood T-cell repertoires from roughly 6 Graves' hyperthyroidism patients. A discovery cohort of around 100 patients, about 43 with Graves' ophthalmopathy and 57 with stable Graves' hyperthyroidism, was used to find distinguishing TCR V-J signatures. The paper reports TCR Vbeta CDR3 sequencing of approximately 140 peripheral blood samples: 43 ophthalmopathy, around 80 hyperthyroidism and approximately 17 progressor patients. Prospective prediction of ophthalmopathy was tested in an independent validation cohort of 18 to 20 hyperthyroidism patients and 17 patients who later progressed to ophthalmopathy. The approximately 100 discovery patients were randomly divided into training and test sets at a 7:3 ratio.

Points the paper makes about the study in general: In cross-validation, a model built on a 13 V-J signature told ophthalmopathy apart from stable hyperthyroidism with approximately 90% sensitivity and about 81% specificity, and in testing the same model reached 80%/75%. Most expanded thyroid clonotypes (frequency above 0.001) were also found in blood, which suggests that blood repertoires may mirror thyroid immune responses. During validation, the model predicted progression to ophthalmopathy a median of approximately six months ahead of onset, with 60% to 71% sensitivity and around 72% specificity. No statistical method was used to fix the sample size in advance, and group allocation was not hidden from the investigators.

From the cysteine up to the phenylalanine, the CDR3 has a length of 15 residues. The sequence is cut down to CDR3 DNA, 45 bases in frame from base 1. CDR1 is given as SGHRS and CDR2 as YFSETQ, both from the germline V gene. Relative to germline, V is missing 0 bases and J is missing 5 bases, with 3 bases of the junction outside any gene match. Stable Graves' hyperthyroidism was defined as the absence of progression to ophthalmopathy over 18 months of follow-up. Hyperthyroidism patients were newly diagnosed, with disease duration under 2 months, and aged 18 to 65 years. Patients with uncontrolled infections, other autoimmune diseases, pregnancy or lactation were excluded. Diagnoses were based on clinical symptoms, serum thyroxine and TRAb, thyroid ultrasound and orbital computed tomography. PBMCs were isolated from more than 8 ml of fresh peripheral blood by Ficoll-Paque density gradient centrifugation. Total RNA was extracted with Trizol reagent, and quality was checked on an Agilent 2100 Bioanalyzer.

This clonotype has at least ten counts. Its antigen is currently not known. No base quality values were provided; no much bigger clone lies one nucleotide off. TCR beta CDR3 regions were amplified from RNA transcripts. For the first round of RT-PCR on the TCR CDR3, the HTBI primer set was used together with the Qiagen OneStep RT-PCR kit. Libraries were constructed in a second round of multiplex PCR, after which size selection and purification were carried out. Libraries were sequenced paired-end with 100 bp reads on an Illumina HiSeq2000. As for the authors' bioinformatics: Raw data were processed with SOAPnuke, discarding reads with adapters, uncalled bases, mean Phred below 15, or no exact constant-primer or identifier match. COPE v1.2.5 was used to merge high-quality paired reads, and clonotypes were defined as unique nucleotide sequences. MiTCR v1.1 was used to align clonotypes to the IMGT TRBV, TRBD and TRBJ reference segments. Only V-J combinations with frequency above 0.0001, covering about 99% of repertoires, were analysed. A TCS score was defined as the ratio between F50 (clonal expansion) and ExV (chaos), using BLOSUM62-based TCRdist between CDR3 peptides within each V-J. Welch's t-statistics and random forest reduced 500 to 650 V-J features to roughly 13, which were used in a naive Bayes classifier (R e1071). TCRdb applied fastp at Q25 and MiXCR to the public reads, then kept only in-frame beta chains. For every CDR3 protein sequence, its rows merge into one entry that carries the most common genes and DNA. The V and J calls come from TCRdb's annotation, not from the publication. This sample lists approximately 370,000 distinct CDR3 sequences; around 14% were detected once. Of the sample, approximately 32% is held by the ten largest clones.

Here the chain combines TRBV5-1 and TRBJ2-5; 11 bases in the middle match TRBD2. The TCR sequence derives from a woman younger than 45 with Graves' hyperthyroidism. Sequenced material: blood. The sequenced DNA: TGCGCCAGCAGCTTGGTTAGACTAGCGGGGGAGACCCAGTACTTC. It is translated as CASSLVRLAGETQYF.